Listed below are T cell receptor beta chains from one sample, sequenced in a study of cytomegalovirus exposure and HLA in healthy donors. TCRdb's copy holds only in-frame clones and misses some; the assay was immunoSEQ multiplex PCR. The table includes around 99,000 clones, around 74% detected once. Sequencing was carried out using PBMCs. The source of these receptors is a woman between 35 and 50 years old in good health and CMV-seropositive. The CDR3 runs from the conserved cysteine through the conserved F or W. The order of the fields is D gene, clone size, V gene, CDR3 length, J gene, CDR3 protein, CDR3 DNA. D genes are given only for firm matches. Clone size is given for some rows only: seen once, a few or many times, or a class if the clone is expanded.

TRBD1	NA	TRBV5-1	13	TRBJ2-2	CASSGQGTGELFF	TGCGCCAGCAGCGGACAGGGGACCGGGGAGCTGTTTTTT
NA	few	TRBV6-5	14	TRBJ1-4	CASSYDGWSEKLFF	TGTGCCAGCAGTTATGATGGATGGAGTGAAAAACTGTTTTTT
NA	once	TRBV20-1	10	TRBJ1-2	CSALQGGYTF	TGCAGTGCCCTACAGGGCGGCTACACCTTC
NA	NA	TRBV6-5	14	TRBJ2-5	CASSLNPGRETQYF	TGTGCCAGCAGTTTAAATCCAGGGCGGGAGACCCAGTACTTC
NA	once	TRBV9	15	TRBJ2-1	CASSASRSSYNEQFF	TGTGCCAGCAGCGCGTCTAGGAGCTCCTACAATGAGCAGTTCTTC
NA	NA	TRBV15	17	TRBJ1-3	CATSRGEGSGAGNTIYF	TGTGCCACCAGCAGAGGGGAGGGGTCGGGAGCTGGAAACACCATATATTTT
TRBD1	NA	TRBV5-1	15	TRBJ1-2	CASSPNGQGVNGYTF	TGCGCCAGCAGCCCTAATGGACAGGGCGTTAATGGCTACACCTTC
NA	NA	TRBV6-6	13	TRBJ1-3	CASRGEAGNTIYF	TGTGCCAGCAGGGGAGAGGCGGGAAACACCATATATTTT
NA	NA	TRBV27	17	TRBJ2-2	CASSLSSAVTNTGELFF	TGTGCCAGCAGTTTATCGTCCGCGGTGACGAACACCGGGGAGCTGTTTTTT
NA	NA	TRBV7-8	12	TRBJ1-1	CASRGRHTEAFF	TGTGCCAGCAGGGGCCGACACACTGAAGCTTTCTTT
TRBD1	few	TRBV19	15	TRBJ1-4	CASSMVGTGGEKLFF	TGTGCCAGTAGTATGGTTGGGACAGGGGGTGAAAAACTGTTTTTT
TRBD2	NA	TRBV29-1	16	TRBJ2-5	CSVDGASGAKQETQYF	TGCAGCGTTGACGGTGCTAGCGGGGCCAAACAAGAGACCCAGTACTTC
TRBD1	few	TRBV27	14	TRBJ1-5	CASSSGQYNQPQHF	TGTGCCAGCAGTTCGGGACAGTACAATCAGCCCCAGCATTTT
TRBD1	NA	TRBV2	13	TRBJ1-5	CASRGQAARPQHF	TGTGCCAGCAGGGGACAGGCAGCCCGGCCCCAGCATTTT
TRBD1	NA	TRBV5-8	15	TRBJ1-1	CASSKGQDRNTEAFF	TGTGCCAGCAGCAAGGGACAGGACCGGAACACTGAAGCTTTCTTT
TRBD2	few	TRBV27	15	TRBJ2-7	CASSSGLAGGREQYF	TGTGCCAGCAGCTCCGGACTAGCGGGGGGGCGGGAGCAGTACTTC
NA	NA	TRBV6-1	15	TRBJ1-6	CASRPDRNYNSPLHF	TGTGCCAGCAGGCCCGACAGAAACTATAATTCACCCCTCCACTTT
TRBD1	NA	TRBV18	15	TRBJ1-2	CASSPTRQGNYGYTF	TGTGCCAGCTCACCGACTAGACAGGGAAACTATGGCTACACCTTC
TRBD1	NA	TRBV5-1	13	TRBJ1-2	CASSLRQGIGYTF	TGCGCCAGCAGCTTAAGACAGGGGATAGGCTACACCTTC
NA	NA	TRBV18	13	TRBJ1-5	CASSPRGDQPQHF	TGTGCCAGCTCACCACGGGGGGATCAGCCCCAGCATTTT
NA	NA	TRBV19	11	TRBJ2-1	CASSIVGEQFF	TGTGCCAGTAGTATTGTCGGTGAGCAGTTCTTC
TRBD2	NA	TRBV19	19	TRBJ2-3	CASSTVGTSGGASTDTQYF	TGTGCCAGTAGTACCGTAGGGACTAGCGGGGGGGCTAGCACAGATACGCAGTATTTT
NA	NA	TRBV2	12	TRBJ1-6	CASNRLNSPLHF	TGTGCCAGCAACCGCCTAAATTCACCCCTCCACTTT
NA	few	TRBV5-6	15	TRBJ1-2	CASSLERLPNYGYTF	TGTGCCAGCAGCTTGGAACGACTACCTAACTATGGCTACACCTTC
TRBD2	NA	TRBV4-1	20	TRBJ2-6	CASSQFPSTSGGHGANVLTF	TGCGCCAGCAGCCAGTTTCCCTCCACTAGCGGGGGGCATGGGGCCAACGTCCTGACTTTC
TRBD1	NA	TRBV4-1	16	TRBJ1-4	CASSQDLQGLSEKLFF	TGCGCCAGCAGCCAAGATCTACAGGGGTTAAGTGAAAAACTGTTTTTT
TRBD2	NA	TRBV7-6	15	TRBJ2-1	CASSAGGVGANEQFF	TGTGCCAGCAGCGCGGGGGGAGTTGGAGCCAATGAGCAGTTCTTC
NA	NA	TRBV29-1	13	TRBJ1-1	CSHTLSGQGEAFF	TGCAGCCATACCCTCTCCGGGCAGGGTGAAGCTTTCTTT
NA	NA	TRBV7-8	14	TRBJ1-5	CASSWRDLNQPQHF	TGTGCCAGCAGCTGGCGGGACCTCAATCAGCCCCAGCATTTT
TRBD1	NA	TRBV11-1	13	TRBJ2-5	CASSPTGVETQYF	TGTGCCAGCAGCCCGACAGGGGTAGAGACCCAGTACTTC
NA	NA	TRBV2	12	TRBJ1-3	CASRMTGNTIYF	TGTGCCAGCAGAATGACAGGAAACACCATATATTTT
TRBD1	once	TRBV2	12	TRBJ2-7	CASRDRGWEQYF	TGTGCCAGCAGGGACAGGGGGTGGGAGCAGTACTTC
NA	NA	TRBV7-2	15	TRBJ2-6	CASSFGLPGANVLTF	TGTGCCAGCAGCTTTGGGCTACCCGGGGCCAACGTCCTGACTTTC